This TCR beta chain was recorded in a study of OX40 agonist ivuxolimab in advanced cancers. Study conclusions and caveats: Low clonal expansion, among the lowest seen, marked partial responders at 0.1-3.0 mg/kg.

Trimming took 6 bases from V and 2 from J, leaving 7 bases between them. The germline gives CDR1 LNHNV, CDR2 YYDKDF (reference sequence). This CDR3 is 13 amino acids long. Here immunoSEQ multiplex PCR was the method, and the copy in TCRdb shows in-frame clones only, minus some. The table records around 65,000 clones, nearly 90% of them present only once. Remarks on this clone: The antigen is undetermined.

The material sequenced was CD4+ or CD8+ T cells sorted from blood, taken in a trial of the OX40 agonist ivuxolimab. The rearrangement uses TRBV15 and TRBJ1-4; D is possibly TRBD1 (6 bases). The sequence derives from an adult with an advanced solid tumor such as melanoma, head and neck, liver or kidney cancer. CDR3 sequence reads: CATRGGTNEKLFF. The CDR3 bases are TGTGCCACCAGGGGGGGCACTAATGAAAAACTGTTTTTT.